This T cell receptor beta chain was recovered during a study of shared clonotypes between healthy human individuals. About this clone: At the DNA level, this CDR3 is encoded by other sequences in the same sample as well.

This CDR3 has 15 residues. CDR1 is GTSNPN and CDR2 is SVGIG in the germline V gene (reference sequence). Losses at the gene ends were 0 bases for V and 3 bases for J; bases not matched to a gene: 3. The assay was immunoSEQ multiplex PCR, and TCRdb's table has in-frame clones only and misses some. The sample holds roughly 2 million clones, under 97% seen once. Material for sequencing was naive CD4+ T cells sorted from blood. Noted subset: CD45RA+ positively selected. The receptor was derived from a man younger than 35 in good health. The chain employs TRBV30 and TRBJ2-1; 9 positions match TRBD2. The CDR3 sequence: CAWSVRSGGYNEQFF. CDR3 DNA: TGTGCCTGGAGTGTACGTAGCGGGGGCTACAATGAGCAGTTCTTC.